The next 24 T cell receptor beta chains were all read from a single sample in a study of T-cell reconstitution after alpha-beta-depleted transplantation in children. Researchers prepared the TCRbeta library using unique molecular identifiers, the study reports. One entry per CDR3 protein, called by TCRdb with MiXCR from the PCR reads. The profile covers around 670,000 distinct CDR3 sequences, with around 13% appearing a single time and 0.79% taken by the ten largest. This material consisted of PBMCs, taken before TCRalphabeta/CD19-depleted stem cell transplant. These TCRs come from a girl aged 2-10 years with congenital amegakaryocytic thrombocytopenia, due to receive a stem cell transplant.

This clonotype was observed at least ten times. The rearrangement joins TRBV24-1 to TRBJ2-1; D is undetermined. CDR3 length: 14 amino acids. Trimming took off 5 bases at V and 8 bases at J, with 15 bases between the two ends. The germline CDR1 and CDR2 sequences are KGHDR and SFDVKD. CDR3 residues: CATSGAQDVDEQFF. In DNA form, the CDR3 reads TGTGCCACCAGTGGGGCGCAGGACGTAGATGAGCAGTTCTTC.

This clonotype was seen repeatedly, ten times or more. The CDR3 loop is CASSLLPQETQYF. The CDR3 DNA sequence: TGTGCCAGCAGCCTCTTGCCTCAGGAGACCCAGTACTTC. The chain recombines TRBV3-1 with TRBJ2-5; D gene unclear. The CDR3 is made up of 13 amino acids. The V gene's germline CDR1 is LGHDT and CDR2 YNNKEL (reference sequence). V was shortened by 4 bases and J by 5 bases, with 11 bases between the two germline ends.

This clonotype turned up a few times. This chain uses TRBV5-1 with TRBJ1-4; D is unresolved. The CDR3 covers 13 residues. From germline, CDR1 is SGHRS and CDR2 YFSETQ. The germline V and J ends were trimmed by 5 bases and 0 bases, with 5 bases remaining between them. The CDR3 protein is CASSPATNEKLFF. The CDR3 region has the DNA TGCGCCAGCAGTCCAGCAACTAATGAAAAACTGTTTTTT.

This clonotype was observed a handful of times. The V gene is TRBV30, the J gene TRBJ1-2; no firm D call. Trimming cost V 0 bases and J 1 base, with 15 bases left between them. CDR3 length: 16 residues. Germline lookup yields CDR1 GTSNPN and CDR2 SVGIG (reference sequence). This chain's CDR3 is CAWSVQVRSDNYGYTF. The CDR3 DNA reads as TGTGCCTGGAGTGTACAAGTTAGATCGGATAACTATGGCTACACCTTC.

This clonotype was seen at least ten times. V usage is TRBV5-6 and J usage is TRBJ2-6; no reliable D call. Deletions cut 5 bases from V and 1 base from J, with 19 bases between. Germline CDR1 and CDR2: SGHDT and YYEEEE. CDR3 length: 18 amino acids. The CDR3 DNA reads as TGTGCCAGCAGGAAGGGCTATCTTAAGTGGTCTGGGGCCAACGTCCTGACTTTC. The encoded protein is CASRKGYLKWSGANVLTF.

This clonotype was recorded many times. The V gene is TRBV10-3, the J gene TRBJ1-5, with D maybe TRBD1 (5 bases). V gave up 0 bases and J gave up 2 bases, with 11 bases separating them. The CDR3 consists of 16 residues. From germline, CDR1 is ENHRY and CDR2 SYGVKD. The CDR3 sequence: CAISESGQGGNQPQHF. As DNA, the CDR3 is TGTGCCATCAGTGAGTCGGGGCAGGGAGGCAATCAGCCCCAGCATTTT.

The chain recombines TRBV19 with TRBJ1-5; D is ambiguous. Deletions cut 4 bases from V and 1 base from J, with 14 bases between. The germline V gene encodes CDR1 LNHDA and CDR2 SQIVND (reference sequence). The CDR3 spans 16 residues. CDR3 residues: CASSRPPGGSNQPQHF. CDR3 DNA: TGTGCCAGTAGTAGGCCTCCCGGTGGGAGCAATCAGCCCCAGCATTTT.

This clonotype was picked up many times. The rearrangement joins TRBV10-1 to TRBJ2-4, with D maybe TRBD1 (5 bases). There are 13 residues in the CDR3. The ends were cut back, 2 bases at V and 5 bases at J, with 7 bases in the middle. Germline-derived CDR1 and CDR2 are WNHNN and SYGVQD (reference sequence). CDR3 sequence (DNA): TGCGCCAGCAGTGAGGACAGACAAAACATTCAGTACTTC. Residues: CASSEDRQNIQYF.

V gene TRBV7-9 combines with J gene TRBJ2-5, with D perhaps matching TRBD1 or TRBD2 (6 bases each). Trimming removed 1 base at V and 5 bases at J, with 17 bases between. The CDR3 loop spans 16 amino acids. Per the germline V gene, CDR1 is SEHNR and CDR2 is FQNEAQ (reference sequence). The CDR3 DNA reads TGTGCCAGCAGCTTAGAGGGGGGTCCCTTCGAGGAGACCCAGTACTTC. This sequence encodes CASSLEGGPFEETQYF. Complete variable domain (other parts from reference TRBV7-9 and TRBJ2-5): DTGVSQNPRHKITKRGQNVTFRCDPISEHNRLYWYRQTLGQGPEFLTYFQNEAQLEKSRLLSDRFSAERPKGSFSTLEIQRTEQGDSAMYLCASSLEGGPFEETQYFGPGTRLLVL.

This clonotype was seen ten or more times. V gene TRBV25-1 combines with J gene TRBJ2-1; perhaps TRBD2 as D (6 bases). Germline V gene data show CDR1 as MGHDK and CDR2 as SYGVNS. This CDR3 has 13 residues. V dropped 2 bases and J dropped 4 bases, with 6 bases sitting between them. In nucleotides, the CDR3 is TGTGCCAGCAGTGAACGGGAGTACAATGAGCAGTTCTTC. The encoded protein is CASSEREYNEQFF.

DNA for the CDR3: TGTGCCAGCAGCTCACCCTGGGGGGCAGGACGCACAGATACGCAGTATTTT. Its translation is CASSSPWGAGRTDTQYF. This rearrangement joins TRBV11-2 to TRBJ2-3; TRBD1 or TRBD2 may be the D gene (6 bases each). CDR1 SGHAT and CDR2 FQNNGV come from the germline V gene. The CDR3 totals 17 residues. Trimming cost V 4 bases and J 1 base, with 18 bases left between them.

This clonotype was seen ten or more times. This sequence joins TRBV20-1 and TRBJ2-1; maybe TRBD2 (6 bases). Trimming left V 0 bases short and J 8 bases short, with 17 bases between. From germline, CDR1 is DFQATT and CDR2 SNEGSKA (reference sequence). The CDR3 contains 15 residues. CDR3: CSARDPRTSSYEQFF. CDR3 coding DNA: TGCAGTGCTAGAGATCCCCGAACTAGCAGCTATGAGCAGTTCTTC.

The V and J genes are TRBV29-1 and TRBJ1-1; D remains unclear. The V and J ends lost 6 bases and 0 bases respectively, with 5 bases between them. This CDR3 has 11 amino acids. From germline, CDR1 is SQVTM and CDR2 ANQGSEA. The CDR3 DNA reads as TGCAGCGTACACGTGAACACTGAAGCTTTCTTT. Its translation: CSVHVNTEAFF.

This clonotype was seen at least ten times. The chain joins TRBV9 to TRBJ2-2; D is perhaps TRBD1 or TRBD2 (5 bases each). CDR1 and CDR2 from the germline V gene are SGDLS and YYNGEE. V was clipped by 7 bases and J by 3 bases, with 16 bases between them. CDR3 length equals 15 residues. The CDR3 protein is CASGPDMGDTGELFF. The CDR3 coding sequence is TGTGCCAGCGGTCCGGACATGGGGGACACCGGGGAGCTGTTTTTT.

The sample holds a few counts of this clonotype. This chain connects TRBV30 to TRBJ2-6; D uncertain. V lost 4 bases to trimming and J lost 2 bases, with 0 bases between them. This CDR3 contains 11 residues. Germline values: CDR1 GTSNPN, CDR2 SVGIG (reference sequence). CDR3 DNA sequence: TGTGCCTGGACTGGGGCCAACGTCCTGACTTTC. It translates to CAWTGANVLTF.

This clonotype was counted between two and nine times. The chain employs TRBV2 and TRBJ2-2, with D perhaps assigned TRBD1 or TRBD2 (5 bases each). The CDR3 is 11 amino acids. The V gene lost 7 bases and the J gene lost 13 bases, with 13 bases spanning the gap. Per germline, CDR1 SNHLY and CDR2 FYNNEI. The CDR3 sequence: CASNGGVGLFF. DNA for the CDR3: TGTGCCAGCAATGGGGGAGTGGGGCTGTTTTTT.

This clonotype was seen many times. V and J are TRBV5-5 and TRBJ1-5; the D is unclear. This CDR3 contains 16 residues. V was pared by 0 bases and J by 4 bases, with 14 bases between. CDR1 is SGHKS and CDR2 is YYEKEE in the germline V gene (reference sequence). The CDR3 loop reads CASSLAHSNGNQPQHF. Written as DNA, the CDR3 is TGTGCCAGCAGCTTGGCCCACTCGAACGGGAATCAGCCCCAGCATTTT.

The table lists this clonotype with a few counts. The chain is built from TRBV20-1 and TRBJ2-7, with D tentatively TRBD1 (5 bases). Germline loops: CDR1 DFQATT, CDR2 SNEGSKA (reference sequence). The V gene lost 6 bases and the J gene lost 0 bases, with 15 bases spanning the gap. The CDR3 is 14 residues long. The CDR3 is CSAPRSDSSYEQYF. DNA for the CDR3: TGCAGTGCCCCCCGCAGTGACAGCTCCTACGAGCAGTACTTC.

V and J are TRBV6-5 and TRBJ2-2; D gene uncertain. CDR1 is MNHEY and CDR2 is SVGAGI in the germline V gene. V lost 0 bases and J lost 4, with 12 bases in between. This CDR3 is built from 16 residues. The CDR3: CASSYSGQVGTGELFF. In DNA form, the CDR3 reads TGTGCCAGCAGTTACTCCGGGCAGGTGGGCACCGGGGAGCTGTTTTTT.

This clonotype was detected many times. The V gene is TRBV25-1, the J gene TRBJ2-6; no clear D gene. The V end was cut by 1 base, the J end by 0 bases, with 7 bases between. The length of the CDR3 is 16 residues. The V gene's germline CDR1 is MGHDK and CDR2 SYGVNS. Here the CDR3 DNA reads TGTGCCAGCAGTGAATTCACGGACTCTGGGGCCAACGTCCTGACTTTC. Encoded protein: CASSEFTDSGANVLTF.

A few counts support this clonotype. This chain connects TRBV20-1 to TRBJ2-7; the match to TRBD2 covers 11 bases. In germline, CDR1 is DFQATT, CDR2 SNEGSKA (reference sequence). This CDR3 has 14 residues. V lost 1 base, J lost 4 bases, and 3 bases stayed unmatched. CDR3 in DNA: TGCAGTGCTAGAGCGGGACTAGCGGTTTACGAGCAGTACTTC. Protein product: CSARAGLAVYEQYF.

CDR3 region: CASSQARRGEQYF. In DNA, the CDR3 is TGCGCCAGCAGCCAAGCCCGCCGAGGCGAGCAGTACTTC. The J gene is TRBJ2-7, the V gene TRBV4-1, with D unresolved. Germline CDR1 MGHRA, CDR2 YSYEKL. CDR3 length: 13 residues. Trimming pared 1 base from V and 6 bases from J, leaving 10 bases between.

The chain links TRBV5-6 to TRBJ2-1; 11 nucleotides agree with TRBD2. Germline trimming cut 4 bases from V and 2 bases from J; bases unmatched to any gene: 2. The CDR3 runs to 15 residues. Germline CDR1 SGHDT, CDR2 YYEEEE. The DNA of the CDR3 is TGTGCCAGCAGCCATAGCGGGAGGGCCTACAATGAGCAGTTCTTC. This sequence encodes CASSHSGRAYNEQFF.

The chain has TRBV5-5 and TRBJ2-3; D is undetermined. Germline CDR1 SGHKS, CDR2 YYEKEE (reference sequence). Trimming removed 2 bases at V and 4 bases at J, with 8 bases between. The CDR3 sequence is 13 residues long. CDR3 sequence: CASSFPSADTQYF. The DNA for the CDR3 is TGTGCCAGCAGCTTCCCGTCTGCAGATACGCAGTATTTT.